A single sample gave rise to the 18 T cell receptor beta chains below, sequenced in a study of cytomegalovirus exposure and HLA in healthy donors. Clones were sequenced by immunoSEQ multiplex PCR, and TCRdb holds only the in-frame ones, with some missing. The data show approximately 160,000 clones, roughly 83% seen once. The sample comprised PBMCs. The receptors here all came from a man aged 25-45 years in good health and CMV-seropositive.

The rearrangement links TRBV7-9 to TRBJ2-7, with TRBD1 identical over 8 bases. Germline assignment: CDR1 SEHNR and CDR2 FQNEAQ (reference sequence). The CDR3 totals 15 residues. V was pared by 5 bases and J by 3 bases, with 9 bases of the junction left unmatched. The CDR3 DNA sequence: TGTGCCAGCAGCCAACGACAGGGGCTGTACTACGAGCAGTACTTC. It encodes CASSQRQGLYYEQYF.

J is TRBJ1-4 and V is TRBV5-6; 8 bases fit TRBD1. V lost 2 bases to trimming and J lost 4 bases; unmatched junction nucleotides: 4. Germline V gives CDR1 SGHDT, CDR2 YYEEEE. The length of the CDR3 is 15 residues. In nucleotides, the CDR3 is TGTGCCAGCAGCTTCGGGACAGGACTTAATGAAAAACTGTTTTTT. Protein: CASSFGTGLNEKLFF.

This clone was counted only a few times. The chain employs TRBV27 and TRBJ1-2; TRBD1 aligns across 11 bases. The germline gives CDR1 MNHEY, CDR2 SMNVEV (reference sequence). Trimming took 5 bases from V and 4 from J; bases not matched to a gene: 12. CDR3 size: 17 residues. The CDR3 sequence: CASSPHLGTGGSYGYTF. The CDR3 DNA reads TGTGCCAGCAGTCCTCATCTTGGGACAGGGGGGTCCTATGGCTACACCTTC.

The chain uses TRBV5-1 and TRBJ2-5, with 9 bases matching TRBD2. Trimming cost V 4 bases and J 2 bases; bases outside gene matches: 6. This CDR3 has 15 amino acids. The germline V gene encodes CDR1 SGHRS and CDR2 YFSETQ. CDR3 nucleotides: TGCGCCAGCAGCCTAGATAGCGGGGGACAAGAGACCCAGTACTTC. Protein sequence: CASSLDSGGQETQYF.

The rearrangement uses TRBV6-5 and TRBJ2-7; perhaps TRBD2 as D (5 bases). Trimming took 6 bases from V and 7 from J, leaving 16 bases between them. Germline CDR1 reads MNHEY; CDR2 reads SVGAGI. CDR3 length: 13 amino acids. The CDR3 DNA reads TGTGCCAGCAGCTCGAGAGGGAAGGGAGAGCAGTACTTC. This encodes CASSSRGKGEQYF.

This chain uses TRBV7-8 with TRBJ1-4; the match to TRBD1 covers 10 bases. This CDR3 spans 18 amino acids. Germline loops: CDR1 SGHVS, CDR2 FQNEAQ. Losses at the gene ends were 5 bases for V and 4 bases for J; bases not matched to a gene: 13. In DNA, the CDR3 is TGTGCCAGCAGCCCAAAGACAGGGGGCGCGTTTTATAATGAAAAACTGTTTTTT. Translated, it gives CASSPKTGGAFYNEKLFF.

CDR3 residues: CASSLVIGQDTDTQYF. The CDR3 DNA reads as TGTGCCAGCAGCTTGGTGATTGGGCAGGACACAGATACGCAGTATTTT. V is TRBV5-6 and J is TRBJ2-3; D ambiguous. Per the germline V gene, CDR1 is SGHDT and CDR2 is YYEEEE. The V end lost 0 bases, the J end lost 2 bases, and 13 bases lay between the germline ends. The CDR3 extends over 16 amino acids.

The chain has TRBV5-6 and TRBJ1-1, with D hard to call. This CDR3 is built from 13 residues. The V gene's germline CDR1 is SGHDT and CDR2 YYEEEE. Trimming shortened V by 4 bases and J by 4 bases, and 11 bases separated the two germline ends. The CDR3 nucleotides read TGTGCCAGCAGCGTGGGAGGGAGCACTGAAGCTTTCTTT. This codes for CASSVGGSTEAFF. The variable domain in full, completed from reference TRBV5-6 and TRBJ1-1, reads DAGVTQSPTHLIKTRGQQVTLRCSPKSGHDTVSWYQQALGQGPQFIFQYYEEEERQRGNFPDRFSGHQFPNYSSELNVNALLLGDSALYLCASSVGGSTEAFFGQGTRLTVV.

This chain connects TRBV28 to TRBJ1-2; D call uncertain. The CDR3 loop spans 13 amino acids. The germline gives CDR1 MDHEN, CDR2 SYDVKM. Trimming shortened V by 3 bases and J by 1 base, and 6 bases separated the two germline ends. The CDR3 DNA reads TGTGCCAGCAGTTTGCGTCTTAACTATGGCTACACCTTC. Protein: CASSLRLNYGYTF.

V is TRBV6-4 and J is TRBJ2-3; D is ambiguous. The germline gives CDR1 MRHNA, CDR2 SNTAGT. The CDR3 has 15 amino acids. V lost 6 bases and J lost 4, with 17 bases in between. The CDR3 DNA reads TGTGCCAGCAGCCCAGGTTATATGGGCGCAGATACGCAGTATTTT. This gives the protein CASSPGYMGADTQYF.

This clone was detected once. This chain uses TRBV15 with TRBJ1-2, with TRBD1 matching over 10 bases. The germline V gene has CDR1 LNHNV and CDR2 YYDKDF (reference sequence). The CDR3 sequence is 15 residues long. J lost 8 bases, V lost 2 bases, and 8 bases had no gene match. The CDR3: CATSRRIGTGDGYTF. CDR3 DNA: TGTGCCACCAGCAGACGTATAGGGACAGGGGACGGCTACACCTTC.

The V gene is TRBV5-1, the J gene TRBJ1-4; a possible D gene is TRBD1 (6 bases). The CDR3 runs 15 residues. V was pared by 0 bases and J by 4 bases, with 10 bases between. From germline, CDR1 is SGHRS and CDR2 YFSETQ. The CDR3 spells CASSLGGGDNEKLFF. CDR3 DNA sequence: TGCGCCAGCAGCTTGGGCGGGGGCGATAATGAAAAACTGTTTTTT.

In its sample, this clone was seen once. V usage is TRBV5-6 and J usage is TRBJ2-5; D is perhaps TRBD2 (6 bases). Trimming removed 2 bases from V and 1 base from J, with 12 bases in between. Germline lookup yields CDR1 SGHDT and CDR2 YYEEEE. The CDR3 runs 15 residues. The CDR3 sequence: CASSFPGTSQETQYF. The CDR3 region has the DNA TGTGCCAGCAGCTTTCCCGGGACTTCCCAAGAGACCCAGTACTTC.

This clone was detected a few times. This sequence joins TRBV20-1 and TRBJ1-2; TRBD1 agrees at 7 bases. J was trimmed by 6 bases and V by 3 bases; bases with no gene match: 1. The CDR3 contains 11 residues. The germline V gene has CDR1 DFQATT and CDR2 SNEGSKA (reference sequence). CDR3 DNA sequence: TGCAGTGCTAGGACAGGGCATGGCTACACCTTC. This sequence encodes CSARTGHGYTF.

This chain links TRBV18 with TRBJ2-3; tentatively, D is TRBD1 (6 bases). The germline V and J ends were trimmed by 6 bases and 3 bases, with 16 bases remaining between them. Germline V gives CDR1 KGHSH, CDR2 LQKENI. CDR3 length equals 15 residues. CDR3 residues: CASSPEGVGTDTQYF. The CDR3, as DNA: TGTGCCAGCTCCCCTGAGGGGGTTGGTACAGATACGCAGTATTTT. The full variable domain, rest sourced from reference TRBV18 and TRBJ2-3, is NAGVMQNPRHLVRRRGQEARLRCSPMKGHSHVYWYRQLPEEGLKFMVYLQKENIIDESGMPKERFSAEFPKEGPSILRIQQVVRGDSAAYFCASSPEGVGTDTQYFGPGTRLTVL.

V is TRBV5-1 and J is TRBJ1-3; D is ambiguous. This CDR3 contains 14 residues. Per the germline V gene, CDR1 is SGHRS and CDR2 is YFSETQ. The V end lost 0 bases, the J end lost 4 bases, and 8 bases lay between the germline ends. The CDR3 coding sequence is TGCGCCAGCAGCTTGGAAGTCGGGGGAAACACCATATATTTT. Translation: CASSLEVGGNTIYF.

This CDR3 reads CASSFMSRRDNEQFF. The DNA of the CDR3 is TGTGCCAGCAGTTTTATGAGCCGTAGAGATAATGAGCAGTTCTTC. The chain is built from TRBV27 and TRBJ2-1; D remains unclear. Germline loops: CDR1 MNHEY, CDR2 SMNVEV (reference sequence). CDR3 length: 15 amino acids. Trimming removed 3 bases at V and 7 bases at J, with 16 bases between.

The V and J genes are TRBV6-5 and TRBJ1-5, with D perhaps TRBD1 (5 bases). CDR1 and CDR2 (germline): MNHEY, SVGAGI. This CDR3 comprises 15 residues. Trimming shortened V by 6 bases and J by 0 bases, and 12 bases separated the two germline ends. This CDR3 reads CASRSDSNSNQPQHF. Here the CDR3 DNA reads TGTGCCAGCAGGAGCGACAGCAATAGCAATCAGCCCCAGCATTTT.